This T cell receptor (beta chain) was sequenced during a study of T cell responses to AZD1222 COVID-19 vaccine. The V gene end was trimmed by 3 bases and the J gene end by 6 bases; junction bases not matched to a gene: 8. The CDR3 is made up of 15 amino acids. Looked up from germline, CDR1 is LNHDA and CDR2 is SQIVND (reference sequence). Produced via immunoSEQ multiplex PCR; TCRdb's table is partial and in-frame only. The sample has over 150,000 clones, 90% seen once; the top ten hold over 1.2%. As for this clone: Its specificity is unknown.

General study points: Donors skewed white British and female; clonal diversity was possibly underestimated. At baseline, just a handful of AZD1222 recipients tested seropositive.

The clonotype comes from an adult in good health. Specimen: peripheral blood, collected on day 0 of AZD1222 vaccination. The rearrangement links TRBV19 to TRBJ1-2; TRBD1 matches 9 bases. DNA for the CDR3: TGTGCCAGTAGTATGATCGATACAGGGGGCGATGGCTACACCTTC. Residues: CASSMIDTGGDGYTF.